Given below is one TCR beta chain in context. Its antigen is as yet unknown. Researchers ran the PCR with 60 Vbeta and 13 Jbeta primers. Generated by immunoSEQ multiplex PCR, the TCRdb table keeps only in-frame clones and is missing some. The sample lists some 120,000 clones; about 78% were seen once. Trimming cost V 0 bases and J 5 bases, with 7 bases left between them. The V gene's germline CDR1 is SGHDT and CDR2 YYEEEE. This CDR3 contains 13 residues. This entry is derived from a study of cytomegalovirus exposure and HLA in healthy donors. Study-level results: Cytomegalovirus association was assigned to more than 150 TCR beta chains. Later work found most CMV-associated TCR beta chains apparently HLA-restricted. TCR beta sequences numbering roughly 16,000 were associated with HLA alleles at 0.05 false discovery rate in a later analysis.

In nominal health when sampled, donors likely had unrecorded immune exposures nonetheless. The chain combines TRBV5-6 with TRBJ2-3; the D gene is possibly TRBD2 (5 bases). The sample consisted of PBMCs. The sequence derives from a middle-aged woman in good health and CMV-seropositive. The CDR3 region is CASSLAAGDTQYF. CDR3 nucleotide sequence: TGTGCCAGCAGCTTGGCTGCGGGAGATACGCAGTATTTT.